The sequence of this T cell receptor (beta chain) was determined in a study of response to subunit inactivated influenza vaccine. Study results and limitations: There was a suggestion from the authors that each seasonal influenza vaccination recruits few new T cells.

Germline V gene sequence: CDR1 SQVTM, CDR2 ANQGSEA. The length of the CDR3 is 13 residues. The V and J ends lost 0 bases and 2 bases respectively, with 7 bases between them. TCRdb used MiXCR to reprocess the RT-PCR reads, holding one entry per CDR3 protein. The sample shows 400,000 to 650,000 distinct CDR3 sequences, about 7.2% of them seen only once. This clonotype appeared a few times. Its matching antigen is unknown. The chain joins TRBV29-1 to TRBJ1-2; tentative D call: TRBD1 (5 bases). The sequences come from PBMCs from blood, collected approximately 25 months after vaccination. This receptor was identified in a man between 50 and 69 years old who received an inactivated influenza vaccine. The CDR3 loop is CSVEEDRNYGYTF. CDR3 nucleotide sequence: TGCAGCGTTGAAGAAGACAGAAACTATGGCTACACCTTC.